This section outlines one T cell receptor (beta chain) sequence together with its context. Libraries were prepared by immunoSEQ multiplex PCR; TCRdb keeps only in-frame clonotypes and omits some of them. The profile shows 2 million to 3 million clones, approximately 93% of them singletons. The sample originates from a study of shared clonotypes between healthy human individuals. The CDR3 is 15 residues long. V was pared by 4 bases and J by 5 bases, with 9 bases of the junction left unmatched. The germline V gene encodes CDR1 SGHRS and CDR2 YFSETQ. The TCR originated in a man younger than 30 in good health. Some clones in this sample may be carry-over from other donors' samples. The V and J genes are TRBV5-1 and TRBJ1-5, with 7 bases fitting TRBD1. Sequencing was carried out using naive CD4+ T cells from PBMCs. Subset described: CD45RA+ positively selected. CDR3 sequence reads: CASSPGGGGHQPQHF. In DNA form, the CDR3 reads TGCGCCAGCAGCCCCGGAGGGGGCGGTCATCAGCCCCAGCATTTT.